This note documents a single T cell receptor (beta chain) sequence. The clone's antigen remains unknown. Per-base qualities were not stored, and no clone one base away is much larger. V trim: 1 base; J trim: 12 bases; unmatched bases: 4. From its cysteine to its phenylalanine, the CDR3 spans 13 amino acids. Only the CDR3 DNA is retained, 39 bases long and in frame from the first base. CDR1 SEHNR and CDR2 FQNEAQ are derived from the germline V gene (reference sequence). The data stem from a study of memory CD4+ T cells and cytomegalovirus serostatus (dated by TCRdb to about 2019). As for the study more broadly: A total of roughly 33 healthy Belgian adults, of whom 9 were CMV seropositive and approximately 24 were CMV seronegative, were included in the cohort. To replicate a published TCR-based CMV serostatus classifier, the study sequenced CD4+ memory TCRbeta repertoires from a Belgian cohort whose cytomegalovirus serostatus was known. Findings and caveats that apply to the study as a whole: On the Belgian cohort, the classifier based on the original framework reached a median bootstrapped AUC of approximately 0.94, with a 95% CI of 0.76-1.00. For CMV serostatus prediction, a median bootstrapped AUC of approximately 0.95 was reached with the original framework, and a median bootstrapped AUC of roughly 0.89 was reached with a US-trained random forest. Unlike the original study, which covered naive and memory CD4+ and CD8+ populations, the Belgian study sequenced only CD4+CD45RO+ memory cells. Among the approximately 160 previously reported CMV-associated TCRbeta sequences, approximately 67 showed up in the CD4+ memory repertoires, with each one found in between one and five individuals. The results were interpreted as suggesting that the CMV-associated TCR signature is mostly present in the CD4+ memory repertoire.

A FACSAria II was used to sort memory CD4+ T cells, defined as single viable CD3+CD4+CD8-CD45RO+ cells. CMV serostatus was determined with a Roche Elecsys assay detecting serum IgG against CMV pp150, pp28, p38 and p52. After the samples were thawed, total CD4+ T cells were enriched through positive selection using CD4 magnetic microbeads. The samples came from a different study that was designed specifically to examine the CD4+ T cell memory repertoire. Following standard operating procedures, peripheral blood mononuclear cells were isolated and cryopreserved, while serum was kept at -80 degrees C. Staining used CD3-PerCP (BW264/56), CD4-APC (RPA-T4), CD45RO-PE (UCHT1) and CD8-Pacific Orange (3B5) antibodies, with Sytox blue excluding non-viable cells. The Quick-DNA Microprep Kit was used to extract genomic DNA from the sorted cells. Amplification of TCRbeta DNA was done with the immunoSEQ hsTCRbeta kit, following the protocol from the manufacturer. An Illumina MiSeq instrument was used to sequence the TCRbeta libraries. As for the authors' bioinformatics: Following removal of out-of-frame sequences, 2,204,828 distinct TCRbeta sequences were retained, with an average of roughly 62,000 per individual. Each individual was scored by the count of fewer than 200 previously reported CMV-associated TCRbeta sequences and the total productive distinct TCRbeta count. A beta-binomial model was reimplemented in Python, and scikit-learn random forests with default parameters were trained on data from the US cohort. Classifier performance on the Belgian cohort was summarized as median AUC with percentile confidence intervals calculated over 10,000 bootstrap iterations. Imported from immuneACCESS, the table was reduced by TCRdb to in-frame sequences with V and J called. These copies leave out some clones; in studies compared against another copy, an unresolved V gene accounts for under half, and the cause of the remainder is not known. V and J calls and clone size are as listed in that table; D and trimming were resolved from the DNA. This sample is represented by about 64,000 clones; about 74% of them were singletons. The ten biggest clones cover 0.88% of the sample.

Sequencing used memory CD4+ T cells from blood. This chain is built from TRBV7-9 and TRBJ2-1; 9 central nucleotides agree with TRBD1. The clonotype was recovered from an adult in good health and CMV-seronegative. The CDR3 reads CASSLGTGDRQFF. The DNA sequence is as follows: TGTGCCAGCAGCTTAGGGACAGGGGATAGGCAGTTCTTC. The CDR3 plus the reference TRBV7-9 and TRBJ2-1 genes for the other parts give the full variable domain: DTGVSQNPRHKITKRGQNVTFRCDPISEHNRLYWYRQTLGQGPEFLTYFQNEAQLEKSRLLSDRFSAERPKGSFSTLEIQRTEQGDSAMYLCASSLGTGDRQFFGPGTRLTVL.